This TCR beta chain is drawn from a study of blood T cell repertoires in COVID-19 (dated by TCRdb to 2018 to 2021). Describing the broader study: Collaborator samples came from the United States, Italy and Spain and covered acute and convalescent phases of COVID-19. HLA class I and class II types, where available, came from metadata supplied by the sample provider rather than from assay-based typing. Subjects who had been exposed to COVID-19, were actively infected with it, or had recovered from it provided the deeply sampled blood TCRbeta repertoires that made up the dataset. The sample metadata nearly always contained a de-identified subject ID, COVID-19 status, age in years and sex. The repertoires were released in a freely available public database intended as a resource for research on the immune response to SARS-CoV-2. Samples were obtained from the ongoing ImmuneRACE study (first 160 participants) and from approximately 1,200 subjects provided by 6 global collaborators. The prospective study material was composed of cDNA or gDNA derived from T cells, B-cell-depleted T cells, or PBMCs.

General conclusions and limits of the study: The amount of clinical and demographic metadata varied by source and participant and was provided uncurated.

Whole blood was collected in K2EDTA tubes by collaborating institutions according to the institutions' own protocols. Collaborator samples were shipped for TCRbeta analysis as frozen whole blood, isolated PBMCs, or DNA extracted from either sample type. For this clone: Its antigen is still unknown. No clone much larger than this one lies a single base away; base qualities are absent.

TCRbeta CDR3 regions were amplified from genomic DNA by means of the immunoSEQ Assay, a bias-controlled multiplex PCR. The paper's data handling went like this. The number of nucleated cells in each sample was estimated from the amplification of reference gene primers within the assay. Sequence reads were collapsed and filtered to measure the absolute abundance of every unique TCRbeta CDR3 rearrangement. For each sample, productive Simpson clonality was calculated by taking the square root of Simpson's diversity index across productive rearrangements. Sourced from immuneACCESS, this table was stored by TCRdb with only in-frame sequences that have V and J called. A share of the clones is absent; for the studies checked, an unresolved V gene accounts for under half, and the remainder has no known explanation. V, J and clone size derive from that table, while D and trimming were established from the DNA sequence. The sample contains 88,000 or so clones, 89% of them found a single time. 2% to 3% of the sample goes to the ten largest clones.

Material: peripheral blood. This sequence was found in a man aged 45-60 years with acute or convalescent COVID-19.

The CDR3 in this case is CASSNGLAGVKNIQYF. The sequence in DNA is TGTGCCAGCAGCAACGGACTAGCGGGAGTCAAAAACATTCAGTACTTC. The chain is made from TRBV5-6 and TRBJ2-4; 13 middle bases align to TRBD2. Sequences SGHDT (CDR1) and YYEEEE (CDR2) are obtained from the germline V gene. Germline trimming amounts to 4 bases on V and 3 bases on J, with 4 as the count of junction bases outside the gene matches. From cysteine to phenylalanine, the CDR3 is 16 amino acids long. Kept here is only the CDR3 DNA, which spans 48 bases and is read in frame from base 1.